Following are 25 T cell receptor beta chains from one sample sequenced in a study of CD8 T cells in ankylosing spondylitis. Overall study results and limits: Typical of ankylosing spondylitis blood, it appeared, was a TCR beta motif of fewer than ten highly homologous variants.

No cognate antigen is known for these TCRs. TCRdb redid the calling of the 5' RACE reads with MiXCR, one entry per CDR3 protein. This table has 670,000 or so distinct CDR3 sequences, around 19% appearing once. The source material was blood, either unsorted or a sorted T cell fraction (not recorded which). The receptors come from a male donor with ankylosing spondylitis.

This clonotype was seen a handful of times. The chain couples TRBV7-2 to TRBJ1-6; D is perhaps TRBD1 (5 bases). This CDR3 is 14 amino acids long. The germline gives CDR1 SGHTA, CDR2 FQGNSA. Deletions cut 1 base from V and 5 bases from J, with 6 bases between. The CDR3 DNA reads TGTGCCAGCAGCTTAGGGACAAATAATTCACCCCTCCACTTT. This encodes CASSLGTNNSPLHF. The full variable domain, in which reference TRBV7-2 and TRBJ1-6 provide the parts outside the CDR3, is GAGVSQSPSNKVTEKGKDVELRCDPISGHTALYWYRQSLGQGLEFLIYFQGNSAPDKSGLPSDRFSAERTGGSVSTLTIQRTQQEDSAVYLCASSLGTNNSPLHFGNGTRLTVT.

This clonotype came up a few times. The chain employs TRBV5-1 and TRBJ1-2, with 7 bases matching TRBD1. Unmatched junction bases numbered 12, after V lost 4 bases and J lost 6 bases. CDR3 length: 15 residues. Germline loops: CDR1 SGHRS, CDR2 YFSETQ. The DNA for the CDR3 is TGCGCCAGCAGCCCCGCCCCGGACAGGAATGATGGCTACACCTTC. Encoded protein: CASSPAPDRNDGYTF.

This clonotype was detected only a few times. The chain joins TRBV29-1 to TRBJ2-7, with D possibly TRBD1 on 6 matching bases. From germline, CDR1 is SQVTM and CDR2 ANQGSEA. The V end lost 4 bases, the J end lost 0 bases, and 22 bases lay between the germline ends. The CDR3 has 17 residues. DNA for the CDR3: TGCAGCGTTGTCATGAGGGATGACAGGCGGTTCTCCTACGAGCAGTACTTC. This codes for CSVVMRDDRRFSYEQYF.

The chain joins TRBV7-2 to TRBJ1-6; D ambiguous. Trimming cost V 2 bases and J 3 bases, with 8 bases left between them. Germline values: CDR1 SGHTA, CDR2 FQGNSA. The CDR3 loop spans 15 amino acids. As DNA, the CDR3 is TGTGCCAGCAGCTTACCCGTCAACTATAATTCACCCCTCCACTTT. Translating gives CASSLPVNYNSPLHF.

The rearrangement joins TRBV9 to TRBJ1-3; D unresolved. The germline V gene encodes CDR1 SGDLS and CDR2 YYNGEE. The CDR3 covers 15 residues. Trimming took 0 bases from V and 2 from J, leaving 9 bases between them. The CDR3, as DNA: TGTGCCAGCAGCGTAGTAGGCGACCCTGGAAACACCATATATTTT. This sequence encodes CASSVVGDPGNTIYF.

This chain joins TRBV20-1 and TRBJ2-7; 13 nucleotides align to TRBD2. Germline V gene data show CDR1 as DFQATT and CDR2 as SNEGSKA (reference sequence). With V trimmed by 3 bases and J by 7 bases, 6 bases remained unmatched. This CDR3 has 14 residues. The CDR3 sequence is CSASTGLAGSEQYF. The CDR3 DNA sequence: TGCAGTGCTAGTACGGGACTAGCGGGGAGTGAGCAGTACTTC.

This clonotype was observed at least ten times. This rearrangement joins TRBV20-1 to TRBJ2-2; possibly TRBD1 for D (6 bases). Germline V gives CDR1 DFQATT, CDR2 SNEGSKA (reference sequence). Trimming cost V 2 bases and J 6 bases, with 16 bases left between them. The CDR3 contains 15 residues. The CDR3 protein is CSARWWGQGAGELFF. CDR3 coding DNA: TGCAGTGCTAGATGGTGGGGGCAGGGCGCCGGGGAGCTGTTTTTT.

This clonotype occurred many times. CDR3 amino acids: CASSLGPGNTEAFF. Written as DNA, the CDR3 is TGCGCCAGCAGCTTGGGACCGGGGAACACTGAAGCTTTCTTT. The V call is TRBV5-1, the J call TRBJ1-1; no definite D call. Germline V gene data show CDR1 as SGHRS and CDR2 as YFSETQ. V was shortened by 0 bases and J by 1 base, with 7 bases between the two germline ends. CDR3 length equals 14 residues. Filled out from reference TRBV5-1 and TRBJ1-1, the complete variable domain reads KAGVTQTPRYLIKTRGQQVTLSCSPISGHRSVSWYQQTPGQGLQFLFEYFSETQRNKGNFPGRFSGRQFSNSRSEMNVSTLELGDSALYLCASSLGPGNTEAFFGQGTRLTVV.

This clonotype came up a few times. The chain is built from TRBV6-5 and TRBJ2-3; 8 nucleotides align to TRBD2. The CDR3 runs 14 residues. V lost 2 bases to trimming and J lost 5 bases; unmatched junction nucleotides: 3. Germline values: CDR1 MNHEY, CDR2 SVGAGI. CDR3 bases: TGTGCCAGCAGTTACGTCGGGGGGGGAGATACGCAGTATTTT. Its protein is CASSYVGGGDTQYF.

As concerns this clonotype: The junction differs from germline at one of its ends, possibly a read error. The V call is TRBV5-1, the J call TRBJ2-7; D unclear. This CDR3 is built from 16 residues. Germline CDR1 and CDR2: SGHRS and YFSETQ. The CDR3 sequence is CASSLGRAGFLDEKYF. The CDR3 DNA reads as TGCGCCAGCAGCTTGGGCCGGGCTGGGTTTCTCGACGAGAAGTACTTC.

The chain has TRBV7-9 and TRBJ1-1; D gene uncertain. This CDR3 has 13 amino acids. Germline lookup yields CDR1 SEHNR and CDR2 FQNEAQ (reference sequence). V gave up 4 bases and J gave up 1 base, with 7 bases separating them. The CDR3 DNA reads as TGTGCCAGCAGCTCGAACAAGAACACTGAAGCTTTCTTT. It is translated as CASSSNKNTEAFF.

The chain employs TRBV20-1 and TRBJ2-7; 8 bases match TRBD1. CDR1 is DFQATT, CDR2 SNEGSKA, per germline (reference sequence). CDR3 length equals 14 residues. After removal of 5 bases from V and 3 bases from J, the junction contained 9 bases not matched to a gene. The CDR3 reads CSAGAGQEDYEQYF. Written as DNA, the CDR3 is TGCAGTGCTGGGGCGGGACAGGAAGACTACGAGCAGTACTTC.

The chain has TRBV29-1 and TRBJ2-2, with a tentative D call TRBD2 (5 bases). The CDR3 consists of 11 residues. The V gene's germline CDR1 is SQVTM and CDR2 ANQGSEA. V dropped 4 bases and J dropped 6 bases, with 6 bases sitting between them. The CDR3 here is CSVGGSGELFF. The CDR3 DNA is TGCAGCGTTGGAGGGTCCGGGGAGCTGTTTTTT.

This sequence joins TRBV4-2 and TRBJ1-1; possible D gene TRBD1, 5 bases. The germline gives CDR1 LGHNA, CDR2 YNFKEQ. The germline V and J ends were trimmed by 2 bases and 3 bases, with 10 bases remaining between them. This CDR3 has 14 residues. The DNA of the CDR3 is TGTGCCAGCAGCCAATGGGGGTTGGACACTGAAGCTTTCTTT. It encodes CASSQWGLDTEAFF.

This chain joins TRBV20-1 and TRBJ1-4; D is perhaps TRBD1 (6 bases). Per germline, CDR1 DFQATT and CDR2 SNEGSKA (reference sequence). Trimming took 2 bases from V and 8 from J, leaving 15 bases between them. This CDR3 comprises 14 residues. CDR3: CSARPGQIAEKLFF. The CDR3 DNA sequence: TGCAGTGCTAGACCGGGACAAATAGCCGAAAAACTGTTTTTT.

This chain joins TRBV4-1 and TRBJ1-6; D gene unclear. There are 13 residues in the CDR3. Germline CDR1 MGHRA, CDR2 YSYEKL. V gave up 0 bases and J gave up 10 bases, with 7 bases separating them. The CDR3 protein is CASSQEGGSPLHF. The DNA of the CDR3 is TGCGCCAGCAGCCAAGAAGGCGGATCACCCCTCCACTTT.

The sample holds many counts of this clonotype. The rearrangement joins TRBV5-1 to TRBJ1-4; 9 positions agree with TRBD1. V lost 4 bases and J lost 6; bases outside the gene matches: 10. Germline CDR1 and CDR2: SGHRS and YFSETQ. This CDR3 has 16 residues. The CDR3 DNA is TGCGCCAGCAGCCAGGGGACAGGGCCGGGTGATGAAAAACTGTTTTTT. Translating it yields CASSQGTGPGDEKLFF.

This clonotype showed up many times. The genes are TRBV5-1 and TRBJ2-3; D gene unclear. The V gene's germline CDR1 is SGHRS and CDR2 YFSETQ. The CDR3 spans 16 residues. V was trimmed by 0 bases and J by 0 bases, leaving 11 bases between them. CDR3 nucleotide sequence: TGCGCCAGCAGCTTGGGCGTCGTTACTAGCACAGATACGCAGTATTTT. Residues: CASSLGVVTSTDTQYF.

In DNA form, the CDR3 reads TGTGCCAGCAGGAGGACTAGCGGGAACTTAGAGAAGTTCTTC. It translates to CASRRTSGNLEKFF. This chain connects TRBV2 to TRBJ2-1, with 12 positions matching TRBD2. V shed 6 bases, J shed 14 bases, and the junction held 11 bases outside the gene matches. Germline V gives CDR1 SNHLY, CDR2 FYNNEI. This CDR3 is 14 amino acids long.

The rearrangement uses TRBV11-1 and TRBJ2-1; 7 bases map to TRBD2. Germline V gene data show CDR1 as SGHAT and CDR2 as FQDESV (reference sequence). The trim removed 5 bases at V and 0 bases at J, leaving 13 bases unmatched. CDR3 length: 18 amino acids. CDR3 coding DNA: TGTGCCAGCAGCCAGGCTAGCGGACACCATAGCTCCTACAATGAGCAGTTCTTC. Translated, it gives CASSQASGHHSSYNEQFF.

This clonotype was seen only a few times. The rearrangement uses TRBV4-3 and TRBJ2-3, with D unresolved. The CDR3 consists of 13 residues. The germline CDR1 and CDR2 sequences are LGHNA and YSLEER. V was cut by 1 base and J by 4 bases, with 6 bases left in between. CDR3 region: CASSQGVADTQYF. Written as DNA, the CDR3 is TGCGCCAGCAGCCAAGGCGTAGCAGATACGCAGTATTTT.

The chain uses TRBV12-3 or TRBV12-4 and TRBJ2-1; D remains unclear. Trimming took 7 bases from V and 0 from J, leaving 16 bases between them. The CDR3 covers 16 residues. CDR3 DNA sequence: TGTGCCAGCACCGACTCAAAGACCCGCTCCTACAATGAGCAGTTCTTC. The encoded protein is CASTDSKTRSYNEQFF.

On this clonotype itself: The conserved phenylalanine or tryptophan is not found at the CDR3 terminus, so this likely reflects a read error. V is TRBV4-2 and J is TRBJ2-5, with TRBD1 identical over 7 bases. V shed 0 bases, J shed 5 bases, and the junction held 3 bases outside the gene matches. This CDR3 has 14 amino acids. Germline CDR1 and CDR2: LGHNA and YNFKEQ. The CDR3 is CASSQEGGRETQYL. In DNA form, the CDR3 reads TGTGCCAGCAGCCAAGAAGGGGGCCGTGAGACCCAGTACCTC.

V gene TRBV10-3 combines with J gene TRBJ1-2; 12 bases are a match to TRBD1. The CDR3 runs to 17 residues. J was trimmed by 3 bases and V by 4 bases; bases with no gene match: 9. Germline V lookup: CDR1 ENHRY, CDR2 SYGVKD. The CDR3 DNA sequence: TGTGCCATCAGTGCAGGGACAGGGGGCGCCACGCACTATGGCTACACCTTC. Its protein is CAISAGTGGATHYGYTF.

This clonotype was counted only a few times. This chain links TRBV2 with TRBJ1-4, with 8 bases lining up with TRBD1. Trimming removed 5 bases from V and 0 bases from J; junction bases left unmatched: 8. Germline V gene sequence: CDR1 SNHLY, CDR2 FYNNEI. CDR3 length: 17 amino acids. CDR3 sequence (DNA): TGTGCCAGCAGTCGCAGGGGGCGCCCAGCAACTAATGAAAAACTGTTTTTT. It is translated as CASSRRGRPATNEKLFF. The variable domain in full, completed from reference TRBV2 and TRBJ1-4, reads EPEVTQTPSHQVTQMGQEVILRCVPISNHLYFYWYRQILGQKVEFLVSFYNNEISEKSEIFDDQFSVERPDGSNFTLKIRSTKLEDSAMYFCASSRRGRPATNEKLFFGSGTQLSVL.